This T cell receptor (beta chain) was documented in a study of neoadjuvant anti-PD-1 for oral cavity cancer. About the research overall: Non-progressing patients received a fourth nivolumab dose near day 43, then surgery on days 50-56.

The time point is: after neoadjuvant nivolumab, at surgical resection. These newly diagnosed stage II-IVA oral cavity squamous cell carcinoma patients had no prior systemic or radiation treatment. The CDR3 loop spans 15 amino acids. The V and J ends lost 5 bases and 2 bases, in that order; junction bases with no gene match: 7. Germline V CDR1 and CDR2: SGDLS, YYNGEE. Clones were sequenced by immunoSEQ multiplex PCR, and TCRdb holds only the in-frame ones, with some missing. The sample lists nearly 8,000 clones, roughly 70% seen once, with 2.5% to 3% in the top ten. This chain connects TRBV9 to TRBJ1-3; 7 nucleotides align to TRBD1. This TCR came from a person aged 35 to 85 with oral cavity squamous cell carcinoma. Sequenced material: PBMCs, taken after nivolumab (anti-PD-1) treatment. CDR3 bases: TGTGCCAGCAGTGGAGACAGGGCCACTGGAAACACCATATATTTT. Translated, it gives CASSGDRATGNTIYF.